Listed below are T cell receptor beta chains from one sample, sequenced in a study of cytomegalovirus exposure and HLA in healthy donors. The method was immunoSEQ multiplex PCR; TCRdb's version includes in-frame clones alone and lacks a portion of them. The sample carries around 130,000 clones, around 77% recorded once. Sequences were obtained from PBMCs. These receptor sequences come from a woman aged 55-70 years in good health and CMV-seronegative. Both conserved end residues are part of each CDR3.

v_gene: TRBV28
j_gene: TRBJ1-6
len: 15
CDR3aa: CASSSPGQGLSPLHF

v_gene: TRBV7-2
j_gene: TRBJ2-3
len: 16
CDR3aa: CASSSGLAGSTDTQYF

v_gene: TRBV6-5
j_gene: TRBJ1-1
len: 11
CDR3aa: CASSQQGQAFF

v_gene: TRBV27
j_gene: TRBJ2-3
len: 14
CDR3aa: CASSLGQGADTQYF

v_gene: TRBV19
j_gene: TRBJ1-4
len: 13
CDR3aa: CASSIEDSPGLFF

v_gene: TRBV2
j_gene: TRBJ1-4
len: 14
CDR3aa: CASSRQSTNEKLFF

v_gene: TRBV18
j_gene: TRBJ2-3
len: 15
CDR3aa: CASSPVRVNTDTQYF

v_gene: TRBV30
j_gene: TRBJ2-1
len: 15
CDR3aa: CAWSVGGGNYNEQFF

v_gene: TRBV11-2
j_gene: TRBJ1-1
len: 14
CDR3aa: CASSFGRGNTEAFF

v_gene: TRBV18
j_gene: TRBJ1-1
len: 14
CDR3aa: CASSQAGGGTEAFF

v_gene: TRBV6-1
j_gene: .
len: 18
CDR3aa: CASSERWTGGAIFYEQYF

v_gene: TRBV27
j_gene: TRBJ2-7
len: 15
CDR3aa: CASSSPAGGSYEQYF

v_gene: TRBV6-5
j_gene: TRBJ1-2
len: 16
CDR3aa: CASSYGQGRVGYGYTF

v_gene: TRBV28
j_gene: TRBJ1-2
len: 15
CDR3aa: CASSKAGGGYYGYTF

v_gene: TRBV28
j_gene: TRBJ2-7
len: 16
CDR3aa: CASAWRVGGSSYEQYF

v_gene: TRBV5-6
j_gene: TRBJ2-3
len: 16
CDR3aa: CASITWGQRGPDTQYF

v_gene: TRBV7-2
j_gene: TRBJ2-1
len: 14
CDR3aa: CASSFLGGPNEQFF

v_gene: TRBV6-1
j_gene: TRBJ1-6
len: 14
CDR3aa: CASRQGSLNSPLHF

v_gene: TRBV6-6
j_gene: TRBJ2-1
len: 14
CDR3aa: CASRKADSYNEQFF

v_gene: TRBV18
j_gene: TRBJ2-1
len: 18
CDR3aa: CASSPTTSGGAGLNEQFF

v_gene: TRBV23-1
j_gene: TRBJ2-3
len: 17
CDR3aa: CASSQSNRGPDTDTQYF

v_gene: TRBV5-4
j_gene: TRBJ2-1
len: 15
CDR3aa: CASSLASTSYNEQFF

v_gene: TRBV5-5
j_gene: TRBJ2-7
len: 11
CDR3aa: CASSLTVEQYF

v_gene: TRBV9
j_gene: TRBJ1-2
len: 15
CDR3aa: CASSYPGQGDGGYTF

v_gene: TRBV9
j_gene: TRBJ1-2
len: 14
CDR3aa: CASSVEGEGVGYTF

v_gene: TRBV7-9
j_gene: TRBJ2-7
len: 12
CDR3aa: CSSSPGGSEQYF

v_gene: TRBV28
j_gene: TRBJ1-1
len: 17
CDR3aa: CASSSTGAGAMNTEAFF

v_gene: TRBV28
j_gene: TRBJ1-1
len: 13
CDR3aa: CASLGQGNTEAFF

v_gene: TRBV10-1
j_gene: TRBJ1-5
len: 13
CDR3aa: CASSGQVNQPQHF

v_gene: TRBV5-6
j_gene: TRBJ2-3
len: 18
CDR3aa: CASSLAPGLAGPTDTQYF